The present entry profiles one T cell receptor (beta chain) with its context. This entry comes from a study of shared clonotypes between healthy human individuals. Libraries were prepared by immunoSEQ multiplex PCR; TCRdb keeps only in-frame clonotypes and omits some of them. The profile shows roughly 520,000 clones, 90% to 97% of them singletons. CDR3 size: 15 residues. Germline CDR1 and CDR2: SSHAT and FNYEAQ (reference sequence). V was pared by 6 bases and J by 2 bases, with 4 bases of the junction left unmatched. Sequences were obtained from naive CD4+ T cells sorted from blood. Subset given: CD45RA+ positively selected. This sequence originates from a woman aged 30 to 39 in good health. V usage is TRBV7-7 and J usage is TRBJ2-2, with 9 positions matching TRBD2. The CDR3 protein is CASRIAGVNTGELFF. CDR3 bases: TGTGCCAGCAGGATAGCGGGAGTTAACACCGGGGAGCTGTTTTTT.